Detailed here is one TCR beta chain. The J segment lost 3 bases and the V segment lost 5 bases, leaving 9 bases of the junction unmatched. Germline V gives CDR1 SEHNR, CDR2 FQNEAQ (reference sequence). There are 15 residues in the CDR3. This specimen comes from a study of blood T cell repertoires in COVID-19. Looking at the study overall: The origin of the acute and convalescent COVID-19 samples was the United States, Italy and Spain. T cells, B-cell-depleted T cells, or PBMCs supplied cDNA or gDNA.

As handled by the study authors: Cell counts per sample came from amplifying reference gene primers. The method was immunoSEQ multiplex PCR; TCRdb's version includes in-frame clones alone and lacks a portion of them. V, J and clone size derive from that table, while D and trimming were established from the DNA sequence. The sample records 60,000 to 80,000 clones, roughly 80% being singletons. Participant-given clinical history determined each cohort assignment. The V gene is TRBV7-9, the J gene TRBJ2-5, with 7 bases fitting TRBD2. This TCR came from a woman aged 40 to 50 with acute COVID-19. The sample consisted of PBMCs or T cells enriched from blood (not recorded which). As DNA, the CDR3 is TGTGCCAGCAGCCCGGCCCAACTAGCGAAAGAGACCCAGTACTTC. Translating it yields CASSPAQLAKETQYF.